Listed below are T cell receptor beta chains from one sample, sequenced in a study of T cell responses to AZD1222 COVID-19 vaccine. Profiling relied on immunoSEQ multiplex PCR, and the TCRdb table lists in-frame clones only, not all of them. The sample has more than 95,000 clones, roughly nine tenths seen once. Sequences were derived from peripheral blood, sampled 28 days after the second AZD1222 dose. The receptors here all came from an adult who received the AZD1222 COVID-19 vaccine. Both conserved end residues are part of each CDR3. A D gene is named only where the DNA matches it firmly. Where a row states a size, it is once, few, many or the class of an expanded clone; other rows omit it.

j_gene | d_gene | v_gene | abundance | CDR3aa | CDR3nt
TRBJ2-2 | TRBD1 | TRBV6-5 | - | CASSYYRGPNTGELFF | TGTGCCAGCAGTTATTACAGGGGGCCGAACACCGGGGAGCTGTTTTTT
TRBJ2-7 | TRBD1 | TRBV29-1 | - | CSVAGDRDMYEQYF | TGCAGCGTCGCCGGGGACAGGGATATGTACGAGCAGTACTTC
TRBJ2-7 | TRBD2 | TRBV3-1/TRBV3-2 | - | CASSQLSRLAGTSYEQYF | TGTGCCAGCAGCCAACTATCCAGACTAGCGGGAACGAGCTACGAGCAGTACTTC
TRBJ2-2 | TRBD2 | TRBV27 | - | CASSSGGDTGELFF | TGTGCCAGCAGTTCGGGGGGGGACACCGGGGAGCTGTTTTTT
TRBJ2-3 | - | TRBV14 | - | CASSLSFRGDTQYF | TGTGCCAGCAGCTTGTCCTTCCGCGGAGATACGCAGTATTTT
TRBJ1-1 | - | TRBV7-2 | - | CASRLNAGLNEAFF | TGTGCCAGCAGACTGAACGCAGGACTCAATGAAGCTTTCTTT
TRBJ1-1 | - | TRBV27 | - | CASSLGAEAFF | TGTGCCAGCAGTCTAGGGGCTGAAGCTTTCTTT
TRBJ1-1 | - | TRBV21-1 | - | CASSKPGGECGEAFF | TGTGCCAGCAGCAAACCGGGGGGCGAGTGCGGTGAAGCTTTCTTT
TRBJ1-1 | TRBD1 | TRBV13 | - | CASSLGYRGNMNTEAFF | TGTGCCAGCAGCTTAGGGTACAGGGGCAACATGAACACTGAAGCTTTCTTT
TRBJ1-2 | TRBD1 | TRBV24-1 | - | CATSDHTGAGYTF | TGTGCCACCAGTGATCACACAGGGGCAGGCTACACCTTC
TRBJ2-2 | - | TRBV5-1 | - | CASSLAGSTGELFF | TGCGCCAGCAGCTTGGCCGGCAGCACCGGGGAGCTGTTTTTT
TRBJ1-3 | TRBD1 | TRBV27 | - | CASSPRPDRESSNTIYF | TGTGCCAGCAGCCCCCGTCCCGACAGGGAGAGTAGTAACACCATATATTTT
TRBJ2-7 | TRBD1 | TRBV2 | - | CASSEMGQGWDEQYF | TGTGCCAGCAGTGAAATGGGACAGGGGTGGGACGAGCAGTACTTC
TRBJ2-7 | TRBD1 | TRBV3-1/TRBV3-2 | - | CASSLQGAREQYF | TGTGCCAGCAGCCTCCAGGGGGCGCGGGAGCAGTACTTC
TRBJ1-5 | - | TRBV28 | - | CASILSSNQPQHF | TGTGCCAGCATCCTTTCTAGCAATCAGCCCCAGCATTTT
TRBJ2-3 | - | TRBV11-1 | - | CASSLGRGTDTQYF | TGTGCCAGCAGCTTAGGGAGGGGCACAGATACGCAGTATTTT
TRBJ2-3 | TRBD1 | TRBV18 | - | CASAGTAVTDTQYF | TGTGCCAGCGCCGGGACAGCAGTCACAGATACGCAGTATTTT
TRBJ1-1 | TRBD1 | TRBV19 | - | CASRKGQGGGNTEAFF | TGTGCCAGTAGAAAAGGACAGGGTGGAGGCAACACTGAAGCTTTCTTT
TRBJ2-1 | - | TRBV7-3 | few | CASSSGTAGNEQFF | TGTGCCAGCAGCTCCGGGACGGCGGGGAATGAGCAGTTCTTC
TRBJ2-7 | - | TRBV18 | once | CASSPVRGTEQYF | TGTGCCAGCTCCCCGGTAAGAGGGACCGAGCAGTACTTC
TRBJ1-2 | - | TRBV10-3 | - | CAISGEEDYGYTF | TGTGCCATCAGTGGGGAGGAAGACTATGGCTACACCTTC
TRBJ2-3 | TRBD2 | TRBV7-2 | - | CASSPRTSLYTQYF | TGTGCCAGCAGCCCTCGGACTAGCCTGTATACGCAGTATTTT
TRBJ2-7 | TRBD2 | TRBV5-1 | - | CASSLYGLAGGFEQYF | TGCGCCAGCAGCTTGTATGGACTAGCGGGAGGGTTCGAGCAGTACTTC
TRBJ1-5 | TRBD1 | TRBV28 | once | CASCSGTAFYSNQPQHF | TGTGCCAGCTGCTCCGGGACAGCGTTCTATAGCAATCAGCCCCAGCATTTT
TRBJ1-6 | TRBD1 | TRBV5-6 | - | CASRLRTGGRGSPLHF | TGTGCCAGCAGGTTGAGGACAGGGGGCAGAGGGTCACCCCTCCACTTT
TRBJ2-3 | TRBD1 | TRBV3-1/TRBV3-2 | few | CASRPTGRGGTDTQYF | TGTGCCAGCAGACCGACAGGGAGAGGAGGCACAGATACGCAGTATTTT
TRBJ1-3 | - | TRBV5-1 | - | CASRGSGNTIYF | TGCGCCAGCAGAGGTTCTGGAAACACCATATATTTT
TRBJ2-7 | - | TRBV28 | - | CASSPVFGEQYF | TGTGCCAGCAGCCCCGTTTTTGGGGAGCAGTACTTC
TRBJ2-1 | TRBD2 | TRBV12-5 | once | CASGFYRAGGLPRDEQFF | TGTGCTAGTGGTTTCTATAGAGCGGGGGGGCTACCCAGGGATGAGCAGTTCTTC
TRBJ2-1 | TRBD1 | TRBV6-5 | - | CASLDRTGDNEQFF | TGTGCCAGCCTCGATCGTACAGGGGATAATGAGCAGTTCTTC
TRBJ2-1 | TRBD2 | TRBV9 | once | CASSPGLAGGPITNEQFF | TGTGCCAGCAGCCCCGGGCTAGCGGGAGGGCCAATCACGAATGAGCAGTTCTTC
TRBJ2-3 | - | TRBV27 | - | CASSLSTDTQYF | TGTGCCAGCAGTCTCAGCACAGATACGCAGTATTTT
TRBJ1-4 | - | TRBV5-1 | - | CASSQTPIRELTNEKLFF | TGCGCCAGCAGCCAAACCCCGATTCGAGAACTCACTAATGAAAAACTGTTTTTT
TRBJ1-4 | - | TRBV5-6 | - | CASSTGFTNEKLFF | TGTGCCAGCAGCACAGGGTTCACTAATGAAAAACTGTTTTTT
TRBJ1-5 | - | TRBV12-3/TRBV12-4 | - | CASSPSLVPQHF | TGTGCCAGCAGTCCCAGCCTCGTGCCCCAGCATTTT
TRBJ2-7 | TRBD2 | TRBV5-1 | - | CASSSLGGRAYEQYF | TGCGCCAGCAGCTCCTTAGGCGGGAGGGCCTACGAGCAGTACTTC
TRBJ2-7 | TRBD1 | TRBV19 | - | CASSTKDRGPYEQYF | TGTGCCAGTAGTACTAAGGACAGGGGACCCTACGAGCAGTACTTC
TRBJ1-1 | - | TRBV7-6 | once | CASSLNQGPSNTEAFF | TGTGCCAGCAGCTTGAACCAGGGACCTTCGAACACTGAAGCTTTCTTT
TRBJ2-2 | - | TRBV24-1 | once | CATSDLAGKPAGELFF | TGTGCCACCAGTGATTTAGCCGGGAAGCCCGCCGGGGAGCTGTTTTTT
TRBJ1-5 | - | TRBV10-3 | once | CAISESVMGEGAQHF | TGTGCCATCAGTGAGTCCGTGATGGGGGAGGGGGCCCAGCATTTT
TRBJ2-5 | - | TRBV27 | - | CASSLESPDRETQYF | TGTGCCAGCAGTTTAGAGTCGCCCGACCGGGAGACCCAGTACTTC
TRBJ2-7 | TRBD1 | TRBV7-2 | - | CASSLAGQGAPYEQYF | TGTGCCAGCAGCTTAGCGGGACAGGGGGCCCCCTACGAGCAGTACTTC
TRBJ1-4 | TRBD1 | TRBV4-2 | - | CASSLQGATNEKLFF | TGTGCCAGCAGCCTTCAGGGGGCAACTAATGAAAAACTGTTTTTT
TRBJ1-5 | - | TRBV19 | - | CASSIGRGQPQHF | TGTGCCAGTAGTATAGGAAGGGGCCAGCCCCAGCATTTT
TRBJ1-4 | - | TRBV28 | - | CASSFGQAREKLFF | TGTGCCAGCAGTTTTGGGCAGGCGAGGGAAAAACTGTTTTTT
TRBJ2-7 | TRBD1 | TRBV29-1 | - | CSVDGTGREQYF | TGCAGCGTTGACGGGACAGGTCGAGAGCAGTACTTC
TRBJ2-7 | - | TRBV11-2 | - | CASSLVWDTTYEQYF | TGTGCCAGCAGCTTAGTGTGGGACACAACCTACGAGCAGTACTTC
TRBJ2-7 | TRBD2 | TRBV27 | - | CASTSRRDYPYEQYF | TGTGCCAGCACCTCAAGGAGGGACTATCCCTACGAGCAGTACTTC
TRBJ1-1 | - | TRBV7-9 | - | CASSLHGAGAAFF | TGTGCCAGCAGTTTACACGGGGCCGGAGCGGCTTTCTTT
TRBJ1-2 | - | TRBV7-5 | - | CVRSLDRGRTYGYTF | TGTGTCAGAAGCTTAGACAGGGGACGAACCTATGGCTACACCTTC
TRBJ2-7 | TRBD1 | TRBV18 | - | CASSRETGGIYEQYF | TGTGCCAGCTCCAGAGAGACAGGGGGCATCTACGAGCAGTACTTC
TRBJ2-5 | - | TRBV3-1/TRBV3-2 | once | CASSQDSRTRDF | TGTGCCAGCAGCCAAGATTCAAGGACTCGAGACTTC
TRBJ2-2 | TRBD1 | TRBV18 | once | CASALRSSQGFSDTGELFF | TGTGCCAGCGCCCTTCGCTCATCACAGGGGTTTTCGGACACCGGGGAGCTGTTTTTT
TRBJ2-1 | TRBD1 | TRBV6-2/TRBV6-3 | once | CASSDRGVTREQFF | TGTGCCAGCAGCGACAGGGGAGTCACGCGTGAGCAGTTCTTC
TRBJ2-7 | TRBD2 | TRBV30 | - | CAWGGRLAGDEQYF | TGTGCCTGGGGGGGCAGACTAGCGGGAGACGAGCAGTACTTC
TRBJ2-3 | TRBD1 | TRBV6-5 | - | CAGQDQGSPDTQYF | TGTGCCGGACAGGACCAGGGATCACCGGATACGCAGTATTTT
TRBJ2-6 | - | TRBV15 | - | CATSRVNIYTSHSGANVLTF | TGTGCCACCAGCAGAGTAAATATTTACACCTCACACTCTGGGGCCAACGTCCTGACTTTC
TRBJ2-1 | TRBD2 | TRBV6-2/TRBV6-3 | - | CASSSPGLAGVNEQFF | TGTGCCAGCAGTTCCCCGGGACTAGCGGGAGTCAATGAGCAGTTCTTC
TRBJ2-1 | TRBD2 | TRBV27 | - | CASKGSLAGYNEQFF | TGTGCCAGCAAGGGGAGTCTAGCGGGGTACAATGAGCAGTTCTTC
TRBJ2-5 | - | TRBV19 | - | CASSRIGWYQETQYF | TGTGCCAGTAGTCGGATTGGGTGGTACCAAGAGACCCAGTACTTC